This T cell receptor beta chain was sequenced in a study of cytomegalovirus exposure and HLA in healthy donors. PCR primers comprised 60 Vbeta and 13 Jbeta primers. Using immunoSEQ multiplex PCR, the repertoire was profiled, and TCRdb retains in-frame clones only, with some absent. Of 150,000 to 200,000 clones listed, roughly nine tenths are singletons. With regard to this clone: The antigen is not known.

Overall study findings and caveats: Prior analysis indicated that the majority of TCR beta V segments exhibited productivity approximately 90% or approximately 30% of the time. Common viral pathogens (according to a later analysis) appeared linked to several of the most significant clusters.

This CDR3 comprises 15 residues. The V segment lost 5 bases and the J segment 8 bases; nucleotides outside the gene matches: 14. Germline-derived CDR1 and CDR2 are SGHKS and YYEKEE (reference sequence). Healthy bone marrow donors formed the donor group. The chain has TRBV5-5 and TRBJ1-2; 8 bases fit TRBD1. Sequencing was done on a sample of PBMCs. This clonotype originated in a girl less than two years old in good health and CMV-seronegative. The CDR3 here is CASRLDRGQLEGYTF. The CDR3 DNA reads TGTGCCAGCAGACTCGACAGGGGCCAATTAGAAGGCTACACCTTC.